This T cell receptor (beta chain) was found in a study of blood T cell repertoires in COVID-19. In the study overall: Some COVID-19 samples were acute and others convalescent; all came from the United States, Italy and Spain.

Study members were between roughly 18 and 89 years old and lived in some 26 US regions. Cohort placement rested on clinical history that participants reported themselves. As originally analysed: Using reference gene primer amplification, nucleated cell counts were estimated. TCRdb keeps only in-frame clones here, not all; method: immunoSEQ multiplex PCR. V, J and clone size are taken as reported in that table, and D and trimming were inferred from the DNA itself. Counted here are about 250,000 clones, roughly 86% occurring once; the ten biggest clones make up around 4%. CDR3 length equals 16 residues. Germline lookup yields CDR1 LGHNA and CDR2 YSLEER. Deletions cut 0 bases from V and 3 bases from J, with 15 bases between.

What was sequenced was PBMCs or T cells enriched from blood (not recorded which). V usage is TRBV4-3 and J usage is TRBJ2-7; a weak D match, TRBD1 (6 bases). This clonotype originated in a woman aged 25 to 45 with acute COVID-19. The CDR3 reads CASSQDGWGLNYEQYF. The CDR3 DNA is TGCGCCAGCAGCCAAGATGGGTGGGGGCTTAACTACGAGCAGTACTTC.